These T cell receptor beta chains were read from a single sample in a study of follicular helper T cells after annual influenza vaccination. Profiled with immunoSEQ multiplex PCR; TCRdb holds only in-frame clones, not every one. The sample consists of some 15,000 clones, almost 85% of them appearing once. The specimen comprised CXCR5- memory CD4+ T cells sorted from blood, sampled on the day of influenza vaccination. Source of these receptors: an adult who received the influenza vaccine. CDR3s include the opening cysteine and the closing phenylalanine or tryptophan. A D gene is named only where the DNA matches it firmly. Clone size is given for some rows only: seen once, a few or many times, or a class if the clone is expanded.

clone_size: -
v_call: TRBV5-1
j_call: TRBJ2-1
d_call: TRBD2
cdr3_nt: TGCGCCAGCAGCTGGGCACTAGCGGGGGCCTACAATGAGCAGTTCTTC
cdr3_aa: CASSWALAGAYNEQFF

clone_size: -
v_call: TRBV2
j_call: TRBJ2-7
d_call: TRBD2
cdr3_nt: TGTGCCAGCAGGCTTGGGCAGGGCGGGAGGGAGCAGTACTTC
cdr3_aa: CASRLGQGGREQYF

clone_size: -
v_call: TRBV6-6
j_call: TRBJ1-1
d_call: -
cdr3_nt: TGTGCCAGCAGTTACTCGATGGGCAACACTGAAGCTTTCTTT
cdr3_aa: CASSYSMGNTEAFF

clone_size: -
v_call: TRBV30
j_call: TRBJ1-1
d_call: -
cdr3_nt: TGTGCCTGGAGTCAGCAGGGTGAGACTGAAGCTTTCTTT
cdr3_aa: CAWSQQGETEAFF

clone_size: -
v_call: TRBV5-1
j_call: TRBJ2-1
d_call: TRBD1
cdr3_nt: TGCGCCAGCAGCGTATCCGGGACAGGGGTTGAGCAGTTCTTC
cdr3_aa: CASSVSGTGVEQFF

clone_size: once
v_call: TRBV7-2
j_call: TRBJ1-2
d_call: -
cdr3_nt: TGTGCCAGCAGCTTACATTCCGCAGGAAACTATGGCTACACCTTC
cdr3_aa: CASSLHSAGNYGYTF

clone_size: -
v_call: TRBV7-2
j_call: TRBJ2-2
d_call: -
cdr3_nt: TGTGCCAGCAGCTTAGAATTTTCGCGACTAGTCGGCACCGGGGAGCTGTTTTTT
cdr3_aa: CASSLEFSRLVGTGELFF

clone_size: -
v_call: TRBV5-4
j_call: TRBJ1-3
d_call: TRBD1
cdr3_nt: TGTGCCAGCGGGACAGTCTCTGGAAACACCATATATTTT
cdr3_aa: CASGTVSGNTIYF

clone_size: -
v_call: TRBV5-1
j_call: TRBJ2-7
d_call: TRBD1
cdr3_nt: TGCGCCAGCAGCTTGTTTTTCCCAGGTGTAGGACAGGGGGTTTCGTACGAGCAGTACTTC
cdr3_aa: CASSLFFPGVGQGVSYEQYF

clone_size: -
v_call: TRBV5-5
j_call: TRBJ1-1
d_call: -
cdr3_nt: TGTGCCAGCAGCTTGGAGGGAGGTGGGTACACTGAAGCTTTCTTT
cdr3_aa: CASSLEGGGYTEAFF

clone_size: -
v_call: TRBV7-2
j_call: TRBJ2-1
d_call: -
cdr3_nt: TGTGCCAGCAGCCTTGCAGACGGGCACAATGAGCAGTTCTTC
cdr3_aa: CASSLADGHNEQFF

clone_size: -
v_call: TRBV11-2
j_call: TRBJ1-6
d_call: -
cdr3_nt: TGTGCCAGCAGCTTAGTCGGCTCCTATAATTCACCCCTCCACTTT
cdr3_aa: CASSLVGSYNSPLHF

clone_size: -
v_call: TRBV11-2
j_call: TRBJ1-6
d_call: TRBD1
cdr3_nt: TGTGCCAGCAGCAAACAGGGGCGAGGTTATAATTCACCCCTCCACTTT
cdr3_aa: CASSKQGRGYNSPLHF

clone_size: -
v_call: TRBV28
j_call: TRBJ1-1
d_call: -
cdr3_nt: TGTGCCAGCAGTTTACGAAGGGGGGGAAAATCTACTGAAGCTTTCTTT
cdr3_aa: CASSLRRGGKSTEAFF

clone_size: -
v_call: TRBV9
j_call: TRBJ1-2
d_call: -
cdr3_nt: TGTGCCAGCAGCCCCCGGGTGGCTGACTATGGCTACACCTTC
cdr3_aa: CASSPRVADYGYTF

clone_size: -
v_call: TRBV7-9
j_call: TRBJ1-6
d_call: TRBD1
cdr3_nt: TGTATGTCAGGGACAGGGAATTCACCCCTCCACTTT
cdr3_aa: CMSGTGNSPLHF